This T cell receptor beta chain was sequenced during a study of T cell clusters in autoimmune cytopenias. The CDR3 sequence is 14 residues long. Germline CDR1 and CDR2: GTSNPN and SVGIG (reference sequence). TRB amplification used approximately 250 ng of peripheral blood genomic DNA. One tube held mixed TRB-A and TRB-B primer pools for touch-down PCR. TCRdb processed the multiplex PCR reads again and assigns one entry to each CDR3 protein, with no DNA. This table holds about 11,000 distinct CDR3 sequences. This clonotype counts as medium-sized by frequency. The sample was also reused in another study, on T cell repertoires in aging, cancer and after chemotherapy. That report adds: Clear clonal overlap appeared across healthy donor samples taken over several months to years. Compared with age-matched healthy donors, untreated hematological or solid cancer patients showed higher blood TCR clonality. Across the chemotherapy interval, each cancer cohort showed higher median generation probability, suggesting thymic rebound.

The J gene is TRBJ2-7, the V gene TRBV30; TCRdb gives TRBD1 as the D gene, but with no DNA this cannot be confirmed. Sequencing was carried out using peripheral blood. The receptor comes from a human donor in good health. CDR3 region: CAWSRGTGRDEQYF.